This T cell receptor beta chain is drawn from a study of blood T cell repertoires in COVID-19. Study information: Sources were T cells, B-cell-depleted T cells, or PBMCs; the material itself was cDNA or gDNA.

This clone was observed once. The V and J ends lost 8 bases and 0 bases, in that order; junction bases with no gene match: 7. The CDR3 is 14 residues long. CDR1 and CDR2 (germline): MDHEN, SYDVKM. Per the original data handling: Reference gene primer amplification yielded estimated nucleated cell counts. The protocol was immunoSEQ multiplex PCR, while the TCRdb copy is restricted to in-frame clones and leaves out a portion. The V and J calls and clone size were taken over from that table, and D and trimming were inferred from the DNA. The profile covers about 120,000 clones, with around 88% appearing a single time and 0.7% to 0.9% taken by the ten largest.

The receptor was derived from a woman in her forties or fifties with active or convalescent COVID-19. This chain uses TRBV28 with TRBJ2-7; 7 bases match TRBD1. Sequences were obtained from peripheral blood. DNA of the CDR3: TGTGCCAGCCACGGGACAGACCTCTCCTACGAGCAGTACTTC. Its protein product is CASHGTDLSYEQYF.